Given below is one T cell receptor beta chain in context. The CDR3 has 14 amino acids. The V segment lost 3 bases and the J segment 5 bases; nucleotides outside the gene matches: 1. Germline assignment: CDR1 LNHDA and CDR2 SQIVND (reference sequence). The data were obtained in a study of control samples from healthy donors and cancer patients. TCRdb keeps only in-frame clones here, not all; method: immunoSEQ multiplex PCR. The sample has 150,000 to 200,000 clones; about nine tenths are singletons. The clonotype comes from a woman in her twenties or thirties in good health. The rearrangement links TRBV19 to TRBJ1-6; 7 positions match TRBD1. Sequenced: blood. This CDR3 is CASSIGQDNSPLHF. The CDR3 bases are TGTGCCAGTAGTATCGGACAGGATAATTCACCCCTCCACTTT. The full variable domain, rest sourced from reference TRBV19 and TRBJ1-6, is DGGITQSPKYLFRKEGQNVTLSCEQNLNHDAMYWYRQDPGQGLRLIYYSQIVNDFQKGDIAEGYSVSREKKESFPLTVTSAQKNPTAFYLCASSIGQDNSPLHFGNGTRLTVT.